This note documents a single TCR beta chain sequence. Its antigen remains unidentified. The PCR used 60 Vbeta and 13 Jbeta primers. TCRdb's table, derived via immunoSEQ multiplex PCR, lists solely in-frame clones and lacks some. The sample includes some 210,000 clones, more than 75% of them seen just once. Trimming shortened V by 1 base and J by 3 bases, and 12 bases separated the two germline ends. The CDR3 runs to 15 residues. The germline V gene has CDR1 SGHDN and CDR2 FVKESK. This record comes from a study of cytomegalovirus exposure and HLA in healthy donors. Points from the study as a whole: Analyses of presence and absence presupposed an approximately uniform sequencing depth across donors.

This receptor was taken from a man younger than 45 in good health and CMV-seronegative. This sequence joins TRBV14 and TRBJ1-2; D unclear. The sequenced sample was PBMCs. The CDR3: CASSQGSPGHYGYTF. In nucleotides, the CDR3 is TGTGCCAGCAGCCAAGGTTCCCCGGGTCACTATGGCTACACCTTC.